What follows are 24 T cell receptor beta chains derived from one specimen sequenced in a study of blood T cell repertoires in COVID-19. Produced via immunoSEQ multiplex PCR; TCRdb's table is partial and in-frame only. In the table there are around 140,000 clones, over 80% of which are singletons. The source material was PBMCs or T cells enriched from blood (not recorded which). All receptors derive from a man in his fifties or sixties who had recovered from COVID-19.

The chain recombines TRBV4-1 with TRBJ2-3, with D unresolved. This CDR3 region has 14 residues. The germline gives CDR1 MGHRA, CDR2 YSYEKL. The V gene lost 1 base and the J gene lost 0 bases, with 5 bases spanning the gap. DNA of the CDR3: TGCGCCAGCAGCCAAGCCGGGAGCACAGATACGCAGTATTTT. Translated: CASSQAGSTDTQYF.

The chain has TRBV5-6 and TRBJ2-3, with TRBD2 identical over 9 bases. Germline V gives CDR1 SGHDT, CDR2 YYEEEE. The CDR3 extends over 17 amino acids. After removal of 0 bases from V and 1 base from J, the junction contained 6 bases not matched to a gene. The CDR3 loop reads CASSLDIAGVGTDTQYF. The CDR3 DNA reads TGTGCCAGCAGCTTGGACATAGCGGGAGTGGGCACAGATACGCAGTATTTT.

The chain couples TRBV3-1 (or the pseudogene TRBV3-2) to TRBJ2-1, with TRBD2 as a possible D gene (6 bases). Looked up from germline, CDR1 is LGHDT and CDR2 is YNNKEL (reference sequence). The CDR3 has 15 amino acids. V gave up 3 bases and J gave up 7 bases, with 16 bases separating them. The CDR3 DNA sequence: TGTGCCAGCAGCCACCGGGGGAGTACGAAAAATGAGCAGTTCTTC. This gives the protein CASSHRGSTKNEQFF.

V usage is TRBV5-1 and J usage is TRBJ1-1; 8 bases line up with TRBD1. Germline-derived CDR1 and CDR2 are SGHRS and YFSETQ. The CDR3 loop spans 15 amino acids. Trimming at V came to 0 bases and at J to 1 base, leaving 2 bases not matched to a gene. CDR3 bases: TGCGCCAGCAGCTTGGCCGGACAGGGGAACACTGAAGCTTTCTTT. Translating it yields CASSLAGQGNTEAFF.

The V call is TRBV9, the J call TRBJ1-5; unclear D gene. Germline V lookup: CDR1 SGDLS, CDR2 YYNGEE. There are 14 residues in the CDR3. V dropped 4 bases and J dropped 0 bases, with 8 bases sitting between them. In nucleotides, the CDR3 is TGTGCCAGCAGCTCTCGTTATAGCAATCAGCCCCAGCATTTT. Encoded protein: CASSSRYSNQPQHF.

Remarks on this clone: The sample carries other DNA sequences with the same CDR3. The chain couples TRBV9 to TRBJ2-5; D is unclear. This CDR3 has 11 amino acids. V lost 4 bases, J lost 2 bases, and 3 bases lay in between. Looked up from germline, CDR1 is SGDLS and CDR2 is YYNGEE. The CDR3 spells CASSPQETQYF. As DNA, the CDR3 is TGTGCCAGCAGCCCACAAGAGACCCAGTACTTC.

The chain uses TRBV7-9 and TRBJ1-6; the D gene is possibly TRBD1 (6 bases). Germline CDR1 SEHNR, CDR2 FQNEAQ (reference sequence). The CDR3 is made up of 16 amino acids. The V and J ends lost 4 bases and 4 bases respectively, with 14 bases between them. The CDR3 loop reads CASSSKRTDYNSPLHF. CDR3 nucleotide sequence: TGTGCCAGCAGCTCTAAAAGGACAGATTATAATTCACCCCTCCACTTT. The full variable domain, with the rest looked up from reference TRBV7-9 and TRBJ1-6, is DTGVSQNPRHKITKRGQNVTFRCDPISEHNRLYWYRQTLGQGPEFLTYFQNEAQLEKSRLLSDRFSAERPKGSFSTLEIQRTEQGDSAMYLCASSSKRTDYNSPLHFGNGTRLTVT.

This rearrangement joins TRBV9 to TRBJ2-7; D possibly corresponds to TRBD2 (5 bases). Germline-derived CDR1 and CDR2 are SGDLS and YYNGEE. V was shortened by 2 bases and J by 2 bases, with 11 bases between the two germline ends. This CDR3 has 14 amino acids. CDR3 DNA sequence: TGTGCCAGCAGCGTCTCCCCCGGGACCTACGAGCAGTACTTC. Residues: CASSVSPGTYEQYF.

The CDR3 nucleotides are TGCGCCAGCAGCCACCTCTTGACAGGGAGAGAAAAACTGTTTTTT. Amino acids: CASSHLLTGREKLFF. V and J are TRBV4-1 and TRBJ1-4; 7 bases fit TRBD1. This CDR3 region has 15 residues. The V gene's germline CDR1 is MGHRA and CDR2 YSYEKL. The ends lost 3 bases at V and 8 bases at J; junction bases unmatched: 9.

The chain joins TRBV6-5 to TRBJ2-3, with D possibly TRBD1 on 5 matching bases. Germline CDR1 MNHEY, CDR2 SVGAGI. V lost 5 bases and J lost 6, with 12 bases in between. This CDR3 region has 13 residues. The CDR3 nucleotides are TGTGCCAGCAGTACCAGGGATTTTGATACGCAGTATTTT. It is translated as CASSTRDFDTQYF.

The CDR3 DNA is TGTGCCAGCAGCCGAAACAGGGGGAACGAGCAGTACTTC. Amino acid sequence: CASSRNRGNEQYF. The rearrangement links TRBV3-1 (or the pseudogene TRBV3-2) to TRBJ2-7; 8 positions agree with TRBD1. The germline V gene has CDR1 LGHDT and CDR2 YNNKEL (reference sequence). The J segment lost 5 bases and the V segment lost 4 bases, leaving 4 bases of the junction unmatched. The CDR3 runs 13 residues.

The CDR3 is CASTGQGKRDTQYF. CDR3 coding DNA: TGTGCCAGCACGGGACAGGGGAAGAGAGATACGCAGTATTTT. The V call is TRBV6-6, the J call TRBJ2-3, with TRBD1 matching over 10 bases. The CDR3 spans 14 residues. With V trimmed by 7 bases and J by 5 bases, 6 bases remained unmatched. CDR1 is MNHNY, CDR2 SVGAGI, per germline (reference sequence).

The CDR3 DNA follows: TGCGCCAGCAGTGACTTAACCCTAGACAGGGGTAAAGCTTTCTTT. It specifies CASSDLTLDRGKAFF. This chain joins TRBV10-2 and TRBJ1-1, with 8 bases identical to TRBD1. The V gene's germline CDR1 is WSHSY and CDR2 SAAADI. This CDR3 region has 15 residues. After removal of 3 bases from V and 9 bases from J, the junction contained 12 bases not matched to a gene.

The chain employs TRBV7-3 and TRBJ2-1; a possible D gene is TRBD2 (6 bases). The CDR3 has 15 amino acids. The germline CDR1 and CDR2 sequences are SGHTA and FQGTGA. V gave up 1 base and J gave up 2 bases, with 9 bases separating them. CDR3 sequence: CASSLRRDTYNEQFF. The CDR3 nucleotides read TGTGCCAGCAGCTTAAGGCGGGATACCTACAATGAGCAGTTCTTC.

V is TRBV3-1 (or the pseudogene TRBV3-2) and J is TRBJ1-1; 7 bases are shared with TRBD1. This CDR3 has 14 amino acids. Germline assignment: CDR1 LGHDT and CDR2 YNNKEL (reference sequence). The V segment lost 5 bases and the J segment 7 bases; nucleotides outside the gene matches: 10. The CDR3 reads CASSYRLGQIEAFF. CDR3 DNA sequence: TGTGCCAGCAGCTACCGTTTGGGACAGATTGAAGCTTTCTTT.

The J gene is TRBJ2-6, the V gene TRBV29-1; a weak D match, TRBD1 (5 bases). Germline assignment: CDR1 SQVTM and CDR2 ANQGSEA. The CDR3 loop spans 14 amino acids. The V end lost 4 bases, the J end lost 1 base, and 8 bases lay between the germline ends. The DNA for the CDR3 is TGCAGCGTTGTGCAGGGTTCTGGGGCCAACGTCCTGACTTTC. Protein: CSVVQGSGANVLTF. Variable domain in full (rest from reference TRBV29-1 and TRBJ2-6): SAVISQKPSRDICQRGTSLTIQCQVDSQVTMMFWYRQQPGQSLTLIATANQGSEATYESGFVIDKFPISRPNLTFSTLTVSNMSPEDSSIYLCSVVQGSGANVLTFGAGSRLTVL.

This clone was found a few times. This chain uses TRBV30 with TRBJ1-1; TRBD1 is a possible D gene (5 bases). Germline-derived CDR1 and CDR2 are GTSNPN and SVGIG (reference sequence). The length of the CDR3 is 13 residues. Trimming pared 2 bases from V and 2 bases from J, leaving 9 bases between. The CDR3 spells CAWSRRTNTEAFF. In DNA form, the CDR3 reads TGTGCCTGGAGTCGCAGGACAAACACTGAAGCTTTCTTT.

V and J are TRBV3-1 (or the pseudogene TRBV3-2) and TRBJ2-7, with 7 positions matching TRBD2. Losses at the gene ends were 4 bases for V and 5 bases for J; bases not matched to a gene: 5. CDR1 is LGHDT, CDR2 YNNKEL, per germline (reference sequence). This CDR3 contains 13 residues. CDR3 coding DNA: TGTGCCAGCAGCCGGACTAGTTTAAACGAGCAGTACTTC. Its translation: CASSRTSLNEQYF.

This clone was picked up a small number of times. This chain connects TRBV15 to TRBJ2-5, with 9 bases that match TRBD2. The CDR3 length is 16 residues. V gave up 5 bases and J gave up 1 base; unmatched junction bases: 8. Germline lookup yields CDR1 LNHNV and CDR2 YYDKDF (reference sequence). CDR3 nucleotide sequence: TGTGCCACCAGCCCTGGCCTAGCGGGATCCCAAGAGACCCAGTACTTC. This codes for CATSPGLAGSQETQYF.

This chain joins TRBV14 and TRBJ1-2, with D uncertain. V was pared by 1 base and J by 4 bases, with 7 bases between. CDR3 length: 13 amino acids. Looked up from germline, CDR1 is SGHDN and CDR2 is FVKESK. The CDR3, as DNA: TGTGCCAGCAGCCAAGTCAGGTCCTATGGCTACACCTTC. It translates to CASSQVRSYGYTF.

The chain recombines TRBV18 with TRBJ2-4, with a weak D call TRBD2 (6 bases). Looked up from germline, CDR1 is KGHSH and CDR2 is LQKENI. This CDR3 is built from 14 residues. Trimming removed 0 bases from V and 8 bases from J, with 11 bases in between. In DNA form, the CDR3 reads TGTGCCAGCTCACCACCGAGCAGGGAGGACATTCAGTACTTC. As protein: CASSPPSREDIQYF.

The chain joins TRBV2 to TRBJ1-2, with a weak D call TRBD1 (6 bases). Germline CDR1 reads SNHLY; CDR2 reads FYNNEI. The V and J ends lost 5 bases and 2 bases respectively, with 15 bases between them. The CDR3 sequence is 15 residues long. The DNA of the CDR3 is TGTGCCAGCAGTCAAACAGGGCTGGCCAACTATGGCTACACCTTC. Amino acids: CASSQTGLANYGYTF.

This clone was seen once. The chain combines TRBV14 with TRBJ1-1, with TRBD1 matching 8 bases. This CDR3 contains 16 residues. With 7 bases clipped from V and 0 bases from J, the junction kept 10 bases outside the gene matches. The V gene's germline CDR1 is SGHDN and CDR2 FVKESK. CDR3 DNA: TGTGCCAGCAACCGGACAGGGAGGGTTGTGAACACTGAAGCTTTCTTT. As protein: CASNRTGRVVNTEAFF.

This clone was seen only once. The chain employs TRBV2 and TRBJ2-2, with D possibly matching TRBD1 (5 bases). CDR3 length: 14 amino acids. Germline V CDR1 and CDR2: SNHLY, FYNNEI. V dropped 6 bases and J dropped 6 bases, with 14 bases sitting between them. The CDR3 DNA reads as TGTGCCAGCAGGTCCTCACAGGCGTCCGGGGAGCTGTTTTTT. Amino acids: CASRSSQASGELFF.